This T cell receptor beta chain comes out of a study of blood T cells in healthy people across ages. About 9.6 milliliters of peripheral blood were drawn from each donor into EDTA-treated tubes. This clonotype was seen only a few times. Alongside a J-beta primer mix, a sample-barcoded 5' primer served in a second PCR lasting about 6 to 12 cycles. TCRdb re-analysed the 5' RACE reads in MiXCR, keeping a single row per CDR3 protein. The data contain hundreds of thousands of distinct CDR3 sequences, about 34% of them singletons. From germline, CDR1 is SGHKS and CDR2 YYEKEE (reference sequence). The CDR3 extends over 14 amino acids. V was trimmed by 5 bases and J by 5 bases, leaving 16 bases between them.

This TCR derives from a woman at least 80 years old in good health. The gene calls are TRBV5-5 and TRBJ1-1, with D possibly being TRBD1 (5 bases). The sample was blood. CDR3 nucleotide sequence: TGTGCCAGCAGTGGGCCGAGGGGAGGAACTGAAGCTTTCTTT. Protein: CASSGPRGGTEAFF.